The 30 T cell receptor beta chains presented below share a single source sample, sequenced in a study of blood T cells in healthy people across ages. A sample-barcoded 5' primer and a J-beta primer mix were used in a second PCR of about 7 to 12 cycles. TCRdb used MiXCR to reprocess the 5' RACE reads, holding one entry per CDR3 protein. This sample has roughly 830,000 distinct CDR3 sequences; less than 80% occur once, and the top ten carry 25% to 35%. Source material: blood. These TCRs come from a man aged 25 to 40 in good health.

This rearrangement joins TRBV2 to TRBJ2-1; unclear D gene. The CDR3 loop spans 10 amino acids. V lost 7 bases to trimming and J lost 10 bases, with 8 bases between them. Germline V lookup: CDR1 SNHLY, CDR2 FYNNEI. CDR3 protein: CASIGLEQFF. CDR3 DNA: TGTGCCAGCATTGGGTTAGAGCAGTTCTTC.

The DNA of the CDR3 is TGTGCCAGCAGCCCCAGGGAAGGGAACAAACCTTCCGAGCAGTACTTC. It codes for CASSPREGNKPSEQYF. The chain uses TRBV6-2 or TRBV6-3 and TRBJ2-5; tentatively, D is TRBD1 (5 bases). TRBJ2-7 explains the end of the DNA better; the J call may be wrong. Germline CDR1 is MNHEY and CDR2 is SVGEGT. There are 16 residues in the CDR3.

The chain couples TRBV20-1 to TRBJ2-1, with TRBD2 matching over 10 bases. The CDR3 is made up of 14 amino acids. V was clipped by 0 bases and J by 13 bases; unmatched bases: 9. Germline loops: CDR1 DFQATT, CDR2 SNEGSKA (reference sequence). In DNA, the CDR3 is TGCAGTGCTAGAGAGCCTATAGCGGGGGGTGGACAGTTCTTC. It specifies CSAREPIAGGGQFF.

J is TRBJ1-5 and V is TRBV12-3 or TRBV12-4; D possibly corresponds to TRBD1 (5 bases). The CDR3 is 14 residues long. V was clipped by 7 bases and J by 0 bases, with 10 bases between them. The CDR3 is CASTGSGSNQPQHF. Here the CDR3 DNA reads TGTGCCAGCACAGGGTCGGGTAGCAATCAGCCCCAGCATTTT.

This clonotype has a handful of counts. The rearrangement joins TRBV10-3 to TRBJ2-7, with D unclear. The germline V and J ends were trimmed by 1 base and 4 bases, with 11 bases remaining between them. Germline CDR1 ENHRY, CDR2 SYGVKD. This CDR3 region has 14 residues. Here the CDR3 DNA reads TGTGCCATCAGTGAGTGGGCTACTACATACGAGCAGTACTTC. Translated, it gives CAISEWATTYEQYF.

The V and J genes are TRBV7-2 and TRBJ2-3; D remains unclear. This CDR3 has 15 residues. V was clipped by 4 bases and J by 2 bases, with 13 bases between them. Germline CDR1 reads SGHTA; CDR2 reads FQGNSA. This CDR3 is CASSWDFRYTDTQYF. The DNA for the CDR3 is TGTGCCAGCAGCTGGGATTTTCGTTACACAGATACGCAGTATTTT.

This clonotype showed up just a few times. This rearrangement joins TRBV5-1 to TRBJ2-7; no firm D call. The V gene's germline CDR1 is SGHRS and CDR2 YFSETQ. This CDR3 has 12 amino acids. V was clipped by 3 bases and J by 6 bases, with 10 bases between them. The CDR3 region is CASSSSDPEQYF. The CDR3 bases are TGCGCCAGCAGCTCCTCGGATCCCGAGCAGTACTTC.

This clonotype occurred a few times. The chain carries TRBV12-3 or TRBV12-4 and TRBJ1-2, with D unresolved. This CDR3 has 15 amino acids. The V end was cut by 4 bases, the J end by 4 bases, with 16 bases between. The CDR3 region is CASSSRPQKTYGYTF. CDR3 DNA sequence: TGTGCCAGCAGTTCCCGCCCCCAGAAAACCTATGGCTACACCTTC.

Only a few counts were recorded for this clonotype. The gene calls are TRBV20-1 and TRBJ1-4; D uncertain. V gave up 1 base and J gave up 6 bases, with 9 bases separating them. CDR1 DFQATT and CDR2 SNEGSKA come from the germline V gene (reference sequence). This CDR3 region has 13 residues. The CDR3 here is CSARGGSDEKLFF. The CDR3 DNA reads TGCAGTGCTAGAGGGGGTAGTGATGAAAAACTGTTTTTT.

This clonotype was picked up a small number of times. The chain employs TRBV27 and TRBJ2-1; 11 bases line up with TRBD2. The germline V gene has CDR1 MNHEY and CDR2 SMNVEV (reference sequence). The J segment lost 4 bases and the V segment lost 1 base, leaving 3 bases of the junction unmatched. The length of the CDR3 is 16 residues. CDR3 in amino acids: CASSLYSSGGYNEQFF. The CDR3 nucleotides are TGTGCCAGCAGTTTATATTCTAGCGGGGGGTACAATGAGCAGTTCTTC.

This chain connects TRBV2 to TRBJ2-1; D unresolved. Trimming removed 1 base at V and 9 bases at J, with 10 bases between. Germline loops: CDR1 SNHLY, CDR2 FYNNEI. CDR3 length: 13 residues. This CDR3 is CASSEVRAFEQFF. CDR3 in DNA: TGTGCCAGCAGTGAAGTTCGGGCGTTTGAGCAGTTCTTC. Filled out from reference TRBV2 and TRBJ2-1, the complete variable domain reads EPEVTQTPSHQVTQMGQEVILRCVPISNHLYFYWYRQILGQKVEFLVSFYNNEISEKSEIFDDQFSVERPDGSNFTLKIRSTKLEDSAMYFCASSEVRAFEQFFGPGTRLTVL.

The V gene is TRBV10-3, the J gene TRBJ2-4; tentatively, D is TRBD1 or TRBD2 (5 bases each). The assigned J gene may be wrong: the sequence end matches TRBJ2-5 better. Germline loops: CDR1 ENHRY, CDR2 SYGVKD. The CDR3 is 13 residues long. The CDR3 spells CAISVGTQETQYF. CDR3 in DNA: TGTGCCATCAGTGTAGGGACCCAAGAGACCCAGTACTTC.

Only a few counts were recorded for this clonotype. The chain recombines TRBV20-1 with TRBJ2-5; 9 nucleotides match TRBD1. Germline loops: CDR1 DFQATT, CDR2 SNEGSKA (reference sequence). Trimming took 6 bases from V and 5 from J; bases not matched to a gene: 10. CDR3 length: 14 amino acids. The CDR3 DNA follows: TGCAGTGCCACCGATGGGACAGGGAGGGAGACCCAGTACTTC. It translates to CSATDGTGRETQYF.

V usage is TRBV7-3 and J usage is TRBJ2-7; TRBD1 matches 8 bases. Per the germline V gene, CDR1 is SGHTA and CDR2 is FQGTGA. The CDR3 length is 15 residues. J lost 3 bases, V lost 3 bases, and 7 bases had no gene match. The CDR3 loop reads CASSFSTGANYEQYF. CDR3 bases: TGTGCCAGCAGCTTCTCGACAGGGGCGAACTACGAGCAGTACTTC.

This clonotype was seen just once. J is TRBJ2-3 and V is TRBV9; 8 nucleotides agree with TRBD2. Germline CDR1 and CDR2: SGDLS and YYNGEE. The CDR3 contains 18 residues. The V segment lost 0 bases and the J segment 2 bases; nucleotides outside the gene matches: 11. The CDR3 reads CASSVGLLAGAYTDTQYF. In nucleotides, the CDR3 is TGTGCCAGCAGCGTAGGGCTCCTAGCGGGTGCTTACACAGATACGCAGTATTTT. Supplemented by reference TRBV9 and TRBJ2-3, the full variable domain reads DSGVTQTPKHLITATGQRVTLRCSPRSGDLSVYWYQQSLDQGLQFLIQYYNGEERAKGNILERFSAQQFPDLHSELNLSSLELGDSALYFCASSVGLLAGAYTDTQYFGPGTRLTVL.

The V and J genes are TRBV10-3 and TRBJ1-6; the D is unclear. In germline, CDR1 is ENHRY, CDR2 SYGVKD. The CDR3 runs to 12 residues. Trimming took off 6 bases at V and 7 bases at J, with 7 bases between the two ends. CDR3 in DNA: TGTGCCATCAGAACAGAGAATTCACCCCTCCACTTT. Translated, it gives CAIRTENSPLHF.

This clonotype was detected a few times. This chain uses TRBV4-3 with TRBJ2-3; D is possibly TRBD1 (5 bases). The CDR3 sequence is 14 residues long. Germline assignment: CDR1 LGHNA and CDR2 YSLEER. V was clipped by 4 bases and J by 5 bases, with 13 bases between them. CDR3 region: CASSLWGRVDTQYF. The DNA for the CDR3 is TGCGCCAGCAGCCTCTGGGGCCGGGTAGATACGCAGTATTTT.

This chain links TRBV13 with TRBJ2-7; perhaps TRBD2 as D (6 bases). Germline CDR1 and CDR2: PRHDT and FYEKMQ (reference sequence). The CDR3 covers 16 residues. Trimming removed 4 bases from V and 5 bases from J, with 21 bases in between. In nucleotides, the CDR3 is TGTGCCAGCAGCTCCACTTCCGGGACTCGAAGGGACGAGCAGTACTTC. Its translation is CASSSTSGTRRDEQYF. The full variable domain, completed using reference TRBV13 and TRBJ2-7, is AAGVIQSPRHLIKEKRETATLKCYPIPRHDTVYWYQQGPGQDPQFLISFYEKMQSDKGSIPDRFSAQQFSDYHSELNMSSLELGDSALYFCASSSTSGTRRDEQYFGPGTRLTVT.

This clonotype was recorded at least ten times. V gene TRBV28 combines with J gene TRBJ2-7; D unresolved. CDR1 is MDHEN and CDR2 is SYDVKM in the germline V gene. V was shortened by 7 bases and J by 2 bases, with 6 bases between the two germline ends. The CDR3 sequence is 11 residues long. Here the CDR3 DNA reads TGTGCCAGCAAATCCGCCTACGAGCAGTACTTC. Its translation: CASKSAYEQYF.

The chain employs TRBV29-1 and TRBJ2-1; either TRBD1 or TRBD2 may fit D (6 bases each). The CDR3 has 13 residues. CDR1 is SQVTM, CDR2 ANQGSEA, per germline. The ends were cut back, 3 bases at V and 11 bases at J, with 17 bases in the middle. This CDR3 reads CSVDRGARNKQFF. The CDR3 nucleotides are TGCAGCGTTGATAGGGGGGCTCGGAATAAGCAGTTCTTC.

The chain joins TRBV7-2 to TRBJ2-3; 8 nucleotides line up with TRBD2. The trim removed 5 bases at V and 4 bases at J, leaving 11 bases unmatched. Germline lookup yields CDR1 SGHTA and CDR2 FQGNSA. This CDR3 is 16 amino acids long. The DNA for the CDR3 is TGTGCCAGCAGCCTCCCGGGAGGGAGGTCCCCAGATACGCAGTATTTT. As protein: CASSLPGGRSPDTQYF. Full variable domain (outside the CDR3, taken from reference TRBV7-2 and TRBJ2-3): GAGVSQSPSNKVTEKGKDVELRCDPISGHTALYWYRQSLGQGLEFLIYFQGNSAPDKSGLPSDRFSAERTGGSVSTLTIQRTQQEDSAVYLCASSLPGGRSPDTQYFGPGTRLTVL.

The V gene is TRBV12-3 or TRBV12-4, the J gene TRBJ2-5; the match to TRBD2 covers 13 bases. This CDR3 is 17 amino acids long. V shed 4 bases, J shed 2 bases, and the junction held 7 bases outside the gene matches. The CDR3: CASSSGLAGDLQETQYF. DNA of the CDR3: TGTGCCAGCAGTTCCGGACTAGCGGGGGATCTACAAGAGACCCAGTACTTC.

CDR3 nucleotide sequence: TGCGCCAGCAGCCAAGCTTCGGGGGGCTACGAGCAGTACTTC. It encodes CASSQASGGYEQYF. The chain recombines TRBV4-3 with TRBJ2-7; 7 nucleotides line up with TRBD2. Germline V gene data show CDR1 as LGHNA and CDR2 as YSLEER. With 1 base clipped from V and 3 bases from J, the junction kept 3 bases outside the gene matches. The CDR3 has 14 residues.

The V call is TRBV5-6, the J call TRBJ2-1; TRBD1 aligns across 7 bases. After removal of 4 bases from V and 8 bases from J, the junction contained 6 bases not matched to a gene. The CDR3 is made up of 13 amino acids. Germline assignment: CDR1 SGHDT and CDR2 YYEEEE. This CDR3 reads CASSVTGVDEQFF. The CDR3 DNA is TGTGCCAGCAGCGTAACAGGGGTGGATGAGCAGTTCTTC.

The chain employs TRBV4-2 and TRBJ1-2, with TRBD1 matching over 9 bases. Trimming took 3 bases from V and 5 from J; bases not matched to a gene: 16. CDR3 length: 18 amino acids. Germline V gene sequence: CDR1 LGHNA, CDR2 YNFKEQ. CDR3 protein: CASSHSPLGDREGYGYTF. The CDR3 region has the DNA TGTGCCAGCAGCCATTCCCCCTTAGGGGACAGGGAGGGTTATGGCTACACCTTC.

The chain couples TRBV7-9 to TRBJ2-7; D ambiguous. Near its end, the DNA agrees better with TRBJ2-5, so the J call may be wrong. The CDR3 has 14 residues. Germline V gene sequence: CDR1 SEHNR, CDR2 FQNEAQ (reference sequence). The CDR3 DNA follows: TGTGCCAGCAGCTTAGATCCGTCTGCGGAGACCCAGTACTTC. Residues: CASSLDPSAETQYF.

The chain combines TRBV3-1 with TRBJ2-5, with 8 bases lining up with TRBD2. This CDR3 spans 16 amino acids. In germline, CDR1 is LGHDT, CDR2 YNNKEL (reference sequence). The J segment lost 9 bases and the V segment lost 0 bases, leaving 12 bases of the junction unmatched. The CDR3, as DNA: TGTGCCAGCAGCCAAGATTTGGCTAGCGGGCTATTGGCCCAGTACTTC. Translation gives CASSQDLASGLLAQYF.

V is TRBV27 and J is TRBJ2-5; perhaps D is TRBD1 or TRBD2 (5 bases each). The J call may be in error: the DNA end matches TRBJ2-7 better. Germline CDR1 is MNHEY and CDR2 is SMNVEV (reference sequence). This CDR3 spans 14 amino acids. CDR3 in amino acids: CASSRRDGVYEQYF. The CDR3 DNA follows: TGTGCCAGCAGTCGCCGGGACGGAGTCTACGAGCAGTACTTC.

The CDR3 sequence: CASSSRTGERNSPLHF. The CDR3, as DNA: TGTGCCAGCAGCTCTAGAACAGGGGAACGGAATTCACCCCTCCACTTT. V and J are TRBV7-9 and TRBJ1-6; 7 bases are a match to TRBD1. With 4 bases clipped from V and 7 bases from J, the junction kept 10 bases outside the gene matches. In germline, CDR1 is SEHNR, CDR2 FQNEAQ (reference sequence). This CDR3 is 16 amino acids long.

This clonotype was found a few times. This sequence joins TRBV3-1 and TRBJ2-5; 10 positions agree with TRBD2. The V gene's germline CDR1 is LGHDT and CDR2 YNNKEL (reference sequence). This CDR3 spans 17 amino acids. After removal of 5 bases from V and 5 bases from J, the junction contained 14 bases not matched to a gene. This CDR3 reads CASSFFHSGGGVETQYF. Here the CDR3 DNA reads TGTGCCAGCAGCTTCTTCCACAGCGGGGGGGGAGTGGAGACCCAGTACTTC.